Following are 24 T cell receptor beta chains from one sample sequenced in a study of metastatic and nonmetastatic thyroid tumors. TCRdb re-called the PCR reads with MiXCR. Of roughly 4,100 clones in the sample, roughly 36% were seen once. Patients had received no treatment of any kind before thyroid surgery. The sample taken for sequencing was tumor tissue. These receptors were taken from a female donor with papillary thyroid cancer or a benign thyroid nodule (not recorded which). Some clones in this sample may be carry-over from other donors' samples.

On this clone itself: One end of the junction does not line up with germline, which may come from a read error. The rearrangement links TRBV6-5 to TRBJ1-1; no clear D gene. The CDR3 runs to 14 residues. CDR1 is MNHEY and CDR2 is SVGAGI in the germline V gene. CDR3 region: CASSNRPMNTEDFF. The CDR3 nucleotides read TGTGCCAGCAGTAACAGACCCATGAACACTGAAGATTTCTTT.

This chain connects TRBV5-1 to TRBJ2-1, with D hard to call. The CDR3 sequence is 15 residues long. Trimming removed 4 bases at V and 2 bases at J, with 13 bases between. Germline CDR1 reads SGHRS; CDR2 reads YFSETQ. In nucleotides, the CDR3 is TGCGCCAGCAGCCCCGGGCAGGTCCCCTACAATGAGCAGTTCTTC. Translated, it gives CASSPGQVPYNEQFF.

This clone has just a few counts. Here the CDR3 DNA reads TGTGCCAGCAGAGCAGCCTCCCGCGGGGTAGCGGAATGGGCAGATACGCAGTATTTT. It specifies CASRAASRGVAEWADTQYF. The chain recombines TRBV28 with TRBJ2-3, with D perhaps matching TRBD2 (6 bases). Germline CDR1 is MDHEN and CDR2 is SYDVKM. V was pared by 6 bases and J by 4 bases, with 29 bases between. The CDR3 consists of 19 residues.

This rearrangement joins TRBV20-1 to TRBJ1-2; 8 bases match TRBD1. This CDR3 contains 12 residues. Germline V gives CDR1 DFQATT, CDR2 SNEGSKA (reference sequence). The V segment lost 6 bases and the J segment 7 bases; nucleotides outside the gene matches: 7. The chain's CDR3 is CSAVDRGAGYTF. The CDR3 region has the DNA TGCAGTGCGGTAGACAGGGGCGCTGGCTACACCTTC.

The rearrangement joins TRBV15 to TRBJ1-2; the match to TRBD1 covers 8 bases. CDR3 size: 14 residues. The V gene's germline CDR1 is LNHNV and CDR2 YYDKDF (reference sequence). Trimming removed 3 bases from V and 6 bases from J; junction bases left unmatched: 6. This CDR3 reads CATSRGARGHGYTF. The DNA of the CDR3 is TGTGCCACCAGCAGGGGCGCCAGGGGGCATGGCTACACCTTC.

The V and J genes are TRBV27 and TRBJ2-2, with unresolved D. V was clipped by 8 bases and J by 6 bases, with 16 bases between them. The CDR3 is made up of 14 amino acids. CDR1 is MNHEY and CDR2 is SMNVEV in the germline V gene (reference sequence). CDR3 in amino acids: CASYGRISAGELFF. In DNA form, the CDR3 reads TGTGCCAGCTACGGCAGGATAAGCGCCGGGGAGCTGTTTTTT.

The genes are TRBV20-1 and TRBJ2-5, with 10 bases lining up with TRBD2. The CDR3 consists of 13 residues. Germline V gene sequence: CDR1 DFQATT, CDR2 SNEGSKA (reference sequence). J was trimmed by 1 base and V by 6 bases; bases with no gene match: 2. As DNA, the CDR3 is TGCAGTGCCAGGACTAGCGGCCAAGAGACCCAGTACTTC. It codes for CSARTSGQETQYF.

The chain combines TRBV5-1 with TRBJ1-1, with D unclear. The CDR3 covers 15 residues. Germline loops: CDR1 SGHRS, CDR2 YFSETQ. Deletions cut 4 bases from V and 3 bases from J, with 16 bases between. This chain's CDR3 is CASSLNTGGDTEAFF. The CDR3, as DNA: TGCGCCAGCAGCCTAAACACGGGTGGGGACACTGAAGCTTTCTTT.

V gene TRBV19 combines with J gene TRBJ2-3; 7 bases fit TRBD1. J lost 2 bases, V lost 2 bases, and 1 base had no gene match. CDR3 length: 14 residues. CDR1 and CDR2 (germline): LNHDA, SQIVND (reference sequence). The CDR3 spells CASSITGATDTQYF. The CDR3 nucleotides read TGTGCCAGTAGTATAACAGGGGCCACAGATACGCAGTATTTT.

In this sample, this clone turned up many times. V is TRBV5-1 and J is TRBJ1-2, with a tentative D call TRBD1 (5 bases). V lost 4 bases to trimming and J lost 6 bases, with 22 bases between them. CDR3 length: 16 residues. Germline V gives CDR1 SGHRS, CDR2 YFSETQ. The CDR3 here is CASSPVGGLPGDGYTF. The DNA for the CDR3 is TGCGCCAGCAGCCCTGTTGGGGGTCTCCCTGGGGATGGCTACACCTTC.

The V call is TRBV6-2 or TRBV6-3, the J call TRBJ2-2, with 13 bases matching TRBD2. Germline CDR1 is MNHEY and CDR2 is SVGEGT. V was clipped by 7 bases and J by 3 bases; unmatched bases: 14. The CDR3 extends over 19 amino acids. CDR3 sequence reads: CASNPLFGLAGDDTGELFF. The CDR3 region has the DNA TGTGCCAGCAACCCATTATTCGGACTAGCGGGAGACGACACCGGGGAGCTGTTTTTT.

This sequence joins TRBV12-3 or TRBV12-4 and TRBJ1-2; maybe TRBD1 (5 bases). Trimming shortened V by 3 bases and J by 4 bases, and 12 bases separated the two germline ends. The CDR3 is made up of 14 amino acids. CDR3 loop: CASSLRGSGYGYTF. The DNA for the CDR3 is TGTGCCAGCAGTTTGCGGGGGAGCGGCTATGGCTACACCTTC.

This clone has only a few counts. The V call is TRBV10-3, the J call TRBJ2-1, with TRBD2 matching 8 bases. The length of the CDR3 is 15 residues. The V and J ends lost 0 bases and 8 bases, in that order; junction bases with no gene match: 6. The germline gives CDR1 ENHRY, CDR2 SYGVKD. The DNA of the CDR3 is TGTGCCATCAGTGAGTCAGCGGGAGCTTGGCATGAGCAGTTCTTC. Residues: CAISESAGAWHEQFF.

This clone was recorded once. The rearrangement joins TRBV5-1 to TRBJ2-7; 8 bases line up with TRBD1. Germline lookup yields CDR1 SGHRS and CDR2 YFSETQ. V shed 4 bases and J 3 bases; nucleotides not matched to a gene: 12. The CDR3 is 16 residues long. Written as DNA, the CDR3 is TGCGCCAGCAGCCCCCAGGGGGCGCGATTCAGCTACGAGCAGTACTTC. This gives the protein CASSPQGARFSYEQYF.

The genes are TRBV3-1 and TRBJ2-2, with D unresolved. There are 15 residues in the CDR3. The germline gives CDR1 LGHDT, CDR2 YNNKEL (reference sequence). V dropped 1 base and J dropped 7 bases, with 13 bases sitting between them. CDR3 residues: CASSQVGRRGGELFF. In DNA, the CDR3 is TGTGCCAGCAGCCAAGTAGGTCGAAGAGGCGGGGAGCTGTTTTTT.

The CDR3 sequence is CASTKRGFEQYF. The CDR3 DNA reads as TGTGCCAGCACAAAGCGAGGGTTCGAGCAGTACTTC. The chain uses TRBV28 and TRBJ2-7, with D perhaps TRBD2 (5 bases). The ends were cut back, 7 bases at V and 6 bases at J, with 13 bases in the middle. The germline V gene has CDR1 MDHEN and CDR2 SYDVKM. The CDR3 is 12 amino acids.

This clone was observed a handful of times. The chain links TRBV28 to TRBJ1-6; D unresolved. CDR3 length equals 15 residues. V was clipped by 2 bases and J by 12 bases, with 17 bases between them. Germline loops: CDR1 MDHEN, CDR2 SYDVKM. The CDR3 loop reads CASSLPGTPERPLHF. The DNA of the CDR3 is TGTGCCAGCAGTTTACCCGGCACCCCGGAGAGACCCCTCCACTTT.

This chain connects TRBV7-2 to TRBJ2-7, with 7 bases lining up with TRBD2. Germline V gives CDR1 SGHTA, CDR2 FQGNSA. V gave up 5 bases and J gave up 5 bases; unmatched junction bases: 9. This CDR3 region has 14 residues. Here the CDR3 reads CASSRSGISNEQYF. DNA for the CDR3: TGTGCCAGCAGCCGCAGCGGGATTTCGAACGAGCAGTACTTC.

The V and J genes are TRBV28 and TRBJ2-5; TRBD1 matches 9 bases. CDR1 is MDHEN, CDR2 SYDVKM, per germline. J gave up 5 bases and V 1 base, and 8 bases lay outside the gene matches. The CDR3 contains 16 residues. Written as DNA, the CDR3 is TGTGCCAGCAGTTTATCACAGGGGGCGCGTGTGGAGACCCAGTACTTC. The encoded protein is CASSLSQGARVETQYF.

The chain couples TRBV7-8 to TRBJ1-3; possible D gene TRBD1, 6 bases. Germline loops: CDR1 SGHVS, CDR2 FQNEAQ. Between the trimmed V and J ends, which lost 6 bases and 5 bases, there was a span of 14 bases. CDR3 length: 14 residues. CDR3 sequence (DNA): TGTGCCAGCAGTCCACCGGGGGGGCGAAACACCATATATTTT. Translation gives CASSPPGGRNTIYF.

With regard to this clone: A junction boundary mismatches the germline segment, possibly from a read error. This rearrangement joins TRBV7-7 to TRBJ2-2, with TRBD2 as a possible D gene (6 bases). Germline-derived CDR1 and CDR2 are SSHAT and FNYEAQ (reference sequence). The CDR3 is made up of 14 amino acids. CDR3 residues: CASSLAEEAGELFF. CDR3 in DNA: TGTGCTAGCAGCTTAGCGGAGGAGGCAGGGGAGCTGTTTTTT.

The chain employs TRBV20-1 and TRBJ1-5; 9 bases align to TRBD1. The CDR3 has 14 residues. V trimming: 6 bases; J trimming: 4 bases; junction bases outside the gene matches: 7. The V gene's germline CDR1 is DFQATT and CDR2 SNEGSKA (reference sequence). CDR3 in amino acids: CSASPGTGNQPQHF. DNA of the CDR3: TGCAGTGCAAGTCCCGGGACAGGGAATCAGCCCCAGCATTTT.

This chain links TRBV5-6 with TRBJ2-7; D may be TRBD1 (7 bases). The CDR3 consists of 15 residues. With 4 bases removed from V and 3 bases from J, the gap between germline ends came to 17 bases. CDR1 SGHDT and CDR2 YYEEEE come from the germline V gene. The CDR3 DNA follows: TGTGCCAGCAGCCCCCGGGACAGCGGGTACTACGAGCAGTACTTC. Amino acid sequence: CASSPRDSGYYEQYF. The variable domain in full, completed from reference TRBV5-6 and TRBJ2-7, reads DAGVTQSPTHLIKTRGQQVTLRCSPKSGHDTVSWYQQALGQGPQFIFQYYEEEERQRGNFPDRFSGHQFPNYSSELNVNALLLGDSALYLCASSPRDSGYYEQYFGPGTRLTVT.

The chain combines TRBV12-3 or TRBV12-4 with TRBJ1-5; TRBD1 is a possible D gene (6 bases). The CDR3 runs 19 residues. The germline V and J ends were trimmed by 2 bases and 5 bases, with 25 bases remaining between them. The CDR3 protein is CASSLNAGAGHMPHQPQHF. The CDR3 DNA is TGTGCCAGCAGTTTAAATGCAGGGGCCGGACACATGCCTCATCAGCCCCAGCATTTT.